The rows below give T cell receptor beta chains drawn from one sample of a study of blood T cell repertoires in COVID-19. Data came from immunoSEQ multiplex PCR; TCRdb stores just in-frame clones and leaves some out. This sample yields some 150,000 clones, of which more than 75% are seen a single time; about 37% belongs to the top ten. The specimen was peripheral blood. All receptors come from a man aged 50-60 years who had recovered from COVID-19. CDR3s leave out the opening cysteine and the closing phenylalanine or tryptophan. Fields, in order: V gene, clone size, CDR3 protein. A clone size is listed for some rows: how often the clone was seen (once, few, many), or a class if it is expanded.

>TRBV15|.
ATRGTTGKAYEQY
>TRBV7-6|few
ASTSGVGGTGELF
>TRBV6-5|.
ASTLRETQY
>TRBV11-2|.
ASSLHSANTGELF
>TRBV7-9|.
ASSLAGGGFREQF
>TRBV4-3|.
ASSPTGGGSLANTEAF
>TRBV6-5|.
ASSSQLAGNTGELF
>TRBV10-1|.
ASSDGFEAF
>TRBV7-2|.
ASRPGGFLSGANVLT
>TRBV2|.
ASSDHRWGDRGDTQY
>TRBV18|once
ASSPGSGGSSYGYT
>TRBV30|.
AWSVNINNSPLH
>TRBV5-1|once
ASSLDPGREQY
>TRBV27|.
ASSLTQDSYEQY
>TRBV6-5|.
ASSYSIGGGQPQH
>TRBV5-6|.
ASSLGEWGYTEAF
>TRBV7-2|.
ASSLTGTGAVGGAF
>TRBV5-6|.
ASSIQTVRAKNIQY
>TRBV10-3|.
AISGVGARNSPLH
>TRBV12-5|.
ASGLDRGQETQY
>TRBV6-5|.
ASSSSGTGFNQPQH
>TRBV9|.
ASSGRGGDYGYT
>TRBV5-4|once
ASSAGPETQY
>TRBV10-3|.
AISEGDSYTGELF
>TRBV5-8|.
ASSLGVNYGYT